This entry describes one TCR beta chain. TCRdb keeps only in-frame clones here, not all; method: immunoSEQ multiplex PCR. The table lists hundreds of thousands of clones, 95% of them singletons. Deletions cut 5 bases from V and 2 bases from J, with 10 bases between. Germline values: CDR1 MNHEY, CDR2 SMNVEV (reference sequence). The CDR3 has 15 residues. This sample stems from a study of shared T cell receptors in the human thymus. J is TRBJ2-6 and V is TRBV27; D is ambiguous. The sequenced sample consisted of thymocytes. The TCR sequence derives from a human donor. CDR3: CASSPHYTGANVLTF. In DNA, the CDR3 is TGTGCCAGCAGTCCGCATTACACTGGGGCCAACGTCCTGACTTTC.